This T cell receptor beta chain was recovered during a study of Tregs in tolerant kidney transplant recipients. Study-wide findings and caveats: The small number of patients limits these findings pending further validation. This study did not directly address biological reproducibility. Some patients' samples used different primers over time, so nucleotide sequences weren't comparable.

CD4+CD25+CD127- Tregs, CD4+CD25- non-Tregs, CD4 and CD8 cells were sorted. Method: immunoSEQ multiplex PCR; TCRdb's copy keeps in-frame clones and lacks some. The repertoire includes tens of thousands of clones, roughly nine tenths of them detected once, and about 0.36% sits in the top ten. V lost 6 bases to trimming and J lost 0 bases, with 8 bases between them. Germline CDR1 is SQVTM and CDR2 is ANQGSEA. The CDR3 has 12 residues. This clone was seen once. Its target is unknown. V usage is TRBV29-1 and J usage is TRBJ1-1; TRBD1 might be the D (5 bases). This TCR was recovered from a human donor who received a combined kidney and bone marrow transplant. The input for sequencing was CD4+ T cells from blood, taken before the transplant. The CDR3 sequence: CSVTTVNTEAFF. Written as DNA, the CDR3 is TGCAGCGTGACGACAGTGAACACTGAAGCTTTCTTT.